Included here is one TCR beta chain sequence, with context. This clonotype occurred many times. Its target antigen remains unknown. Qualities for individual bases were not recorded, and no much larger clone is one base off. The reads were generated on an Illumina HiSeq 1500. Through fastp at Q25 and MiXCR, TCRdb rebuilt clones from the public reads, retaining in-frame beta chains. Each CDR3 protein appears once, grouped with its most common genes and DNA. The sample records 350,000 to 450,000 distinct CDR3 sequences, roughly 20% of which are singletons. The ten largest account for around 8.6% of the sample. This record belongs to a study of T cell repertoires in cytomegalovirus infection (dated by TCRdb to the late 2010s). General notes on the study: The HLA type of each donor mattered for the analysis, because public TCR beta signatures pointed to carriage of CMV infection along with the matching HLA type.

Study-wide conclusions, independent of this receptor: Cumulative frequency of public TCR beta family members discriminated carriers of CMV infection plus the relevant HLA type in this cohort and an independent approximately 400-donor cohort. The ex vivo response was dominated by HLA-C-restricted CMV-specific TCR beta clonotypes, which also provided the single most frequent clonotype in two of eight donors.

Germline trimming: 7 bases from V, 11 bases from J; junction bases outside gene matches: 10. Based on the germline V gene, the CDR1 and CDR2 sequences are MDHEN and SYDVKM. The CDR3 measures 13 amino acids from cysteine to phenylalanine. Only the CDR3 DNA is retained, 39 bases long and in frame from the first base. This sequence originates from a human donor in good health (CMV status not recorded). Some clones in this sample may be carry-over from other donors' samples. Sequenced material: PBMCs. The V and J genes are TRBV28 and TRBJ2-3; TRBD1 aligns with 9 central bases. The DNA reads as follows: TGTGCCAGCACCTTACAGGGGGCCGTATTGCAGTATTTT. Translated, this gives CASTLQGAVLQYF. The entire variable domain, with the stretches around the CDR3 drawn from the reference TRBV28 and TRBJ2-3 proteins, is DVKVTQSSRYLVKRTGEKVFLECVQDMDHENMFWYRQDPGLGLRLIYFSYDVKMKEKGDIPEGYSVSREKKERFSLILESASTNQTSMYLCASTLQGAVLQYFGPGTRLTVL.